Listed below are T cell receptor beta chains from one sample, sequenced in a study of post-analysis software for immune sequencing data. MiXCR, run by TCRdb on the PCR reads, gives a single entry per CDR3 protein. The top ten clones hold around 11% of a sample with around 700,000 distinct CDR3 sequences, more than 50% of them seen once. Material: blood. The receptors stem from a girl aged 2 to 9 with multiple sclerosis. The CDR3 runs from the conserved cysteine through the conserved F or W. A D gene is named only where the DNA matches it firmly. Clone sizes are given selectively: once, few, many, or a class where the clone is expanded.

j_call | clone_size | v_call | d_call | cdr3_nt | cdr3_aa
TRBJ1-2 | few | TRBV11-2 | TRBD1 | TGTGCCACCTTCCTATCGGGGAAAGGGGGCGGCTACACCTTC | CATFLSGKGGGYTF
TRBJ1-2 | NA | TRBV6-4 | NA | TGTGCCAGCAGTGAAGAGGAGGGCGTAGAATATGGCTACACCTTC | CASSEEEGVEYGYTF
TRBJ2-7 | NA | TRBV29-1 | NA | TGCAGCGTTGAAGGTGGGCTGGGGGCAACCTACGAGCAGTACTTC | CSVEGGLGATYEQYF
TRBJ2-1 | NA | TRBV20-1 | NA | TGCAGTGCTAGCCCCATTGGCTCCTACAATGAGCAGTTCTTC | CSASPIGSYNEQFF
TRBJ2-3 | NA | TRBV15 | NA | TGTGCCACCAGCAGAGACAGGGCGGCAGATACGCAGTATTTT | CATSRDRAADTQYF
TRBJ2-3 | NA | TRBV6-5 | NA | TGTGCCAGCAGTTCCTCCGACTTATCTGCGCAGTATTTT | CASSSSDLSAQYF
TRBJ1-6 | NA | TRBV28 | NA | TGTGCCAGCAACACGTGGGGGCCCCTCCACTTT | CASNTWGPLHF
TRBJ2-5 | few | TRBV3-1 | TRBD1 | TGTGCCAGCAGCCAAGATCGGGACAGACAAGAGACCCAGTACTTC | CASSQDRDRQETQYF
TRBJ2-5 | NA | TRBV28 | TRBD2 | TGTGCCAGCAGTCTAGGGACTAACGTCGAGACCCAGTACTTC | CASSLGTNVETQYF
TRBJ2-7 | NA | TRBV7-8 | TRBD2 | TGTGCCAGCAGCCTCGCTTCGGTAGCGGGAAGACCCTACGAGCAGTACTTC | CASSLASVAGRPYEQYF
TRBJ1-1 | NA | TRBV18 | TRBD1 | TGTGCCAGCTCACCATCAATTGGGCAGGGGGACACTGAAGCTTTCTTT | CASSPSIGQGDTEAFF
TRBJ2-3 | NA | TRBV18 | NA | TGTGCCAGCTCCCCGCGGATCGCAGATACGCAGTATTTT | CASSPRIADTQYF
TRBJ2-3 | NA | TRBV20-1 | TRBD2 | TGCAGTGCTGGCGGGGGTACCCTCGGCGATACGCAGTATTTT | CSAGGGTLGDTQYF
TRBJ2-5 | NA | TRBV29-1 | TRBD2 | TGCAGCGTTCCCACTAGCGGGAGCAGAGAGACCCAGTACTTC | CSVPTSGSRETQYF
TRBJ2-5 | NA | TRBV12-3/TRBV12-4 | NA | TGTGCCAGCAGCCTAACCGAGACAGAGGCCCAGCAGTACTTC | CASSLTETEAQQYF
TRBJ2-3 | NA | TRBV19 | TRBD2 | TGTGCCAGTAGTACCTCCCTGACTAGCGGCGGCGATACGCAGTATTTT | CASSTSLTSGGDTQYF
TRBJ2-7 | NA | TRBV5-1 | NA | TGCGCCAGCAGCGCGGAGGGGGTCGAGCAGTACTTC | CASSAEGVEQYF
TRBJ1-5 | few | TRBV20-1 | NA | TGCAGTGCTAGTGACGGCAGGGATCAGCCCCAGCATTTT | CSASDGRDQPQHF
TRBJ2-6 | NA | TRBV20-1 | NA | TGCAGTGCCCCGAAGGGGCGACCTGGGGCCAACGTCCTGACTTTC | CSAPKGRPGANVLTF
TRBJ1-4 | NA | TRBV19 | NA | TGTGCCAGTTCTAGGAAGTCTGGGACTAATGAAAAACTGTTTTTT | CASSRKSGTNEKLFF
TRBJ2-3 | few | TRBV29-1 | TRBD2 | TGCAGCGTTGTAGAGACTAGCGGCATCACAGATACGCAGTATTTT | CSVVETSGITDTQYF
TRBJ2-5 | NA | TRBV29-1 | NA | TGCAGCGCCGACGAAGGGTACCAAGAGACCCAGTACTTC | CSADEGYQETQYF
TRBJ2-6 | few | TRBV12-3/TRBV12-4 | NA | TGTGCCAGCAGTTCTCGGACAGTGGGTACGGGGGCCAACGTCCTGACTTTC | CASSSRTVGTGANVLTF
TRBJ2-5 | NA | TRBV29-1 | NA | TGCAGCGTTGATGGGGGACGGGTCCAAGAGACCCAGTACTTC | CSVDGGRVQETQYF
TRBJ2-3 | NA | TRBV6-1 | TRBD2 | TGTGCCAGCTCGATTCAAGCGGGATTGGATACGCAGTATTTT | CASSIQAGLDTQYF
TRBJ2-1 | NA | TRBV7-9 | TRBD2 | TGTGCCAGCACCGCTTACAGCGGGAGACATGAGCAGTTCTTC | CASTAYSGRHEQFF
TRBJ2-7 | NA | TRBV29-1 | NA | TGCAGCGTTGAAGATACCGGGACGGGAGCCTACGAGCAGTACTTC | CSVEDTGTGAYEQYF
TRBJ2-1 | NA | TRBV6-2/TRBV6-3 | NA | TGTGCCAGCAGTTCCTCCCGACTAGTCGCCTACAATGAGCAGTTCTTC | CASSSSRLVAYNEQFF
TRBJ2-3 | NA | TRBV7-9 | NA | TGTGCCAGCAGCTTCACTCGGGACTCCCTCACAGATACGCAGTATTTT | CASSFTRDSLTDTQYF
TRBJ2-1 | once | TRBV20-1 | NA | TGCAGTGCTAGACGGGAGCGAGGGGGGGGCTACGACAATGAGCAGTTCTTC | CSARRERGGGYDNEQFF
TRBJ1-1 | NA | TRBV2 | NA | TGTGCCAGCATCGGGCAGGAGAACACTGAAGCTTTCTTT | CASIGQENTEAFF
TRBJ2-1 | NA | TRBV2 | NA | TGTGCCAGCAGTGTTAGCGTTTCATACCCTAATGAGCAGTTCTTC | CASSVSVSYPNEQFF
TRBJ2-6 | once | TRBV11-2 | TRBD1 | TGTGCCAGCAGCTCCCTCGGGACAGGGGCTTCCAACGTCCTGACTTTC | CASSSLGTGASNVLTF